Listed below are T cell receptor beta chains from one sample, sequenced in a study of blood T cell repertoires in COVID-19. Produced via immunoSEQ multiplex PCR; TCRdb's table is partial and in-frame only. The sample consists of 180,000 or so clones, roughly 82% of them appearing once. The source material was PBMCs or T cells enriched from blood (not recorded which). These receptor sequences come from a man aged 45-65 years who had recovered from COVID-19. CDR3s include the opening cysteine and the closing phenylalanine or tryptophan. D genes are given only for firm matches.

>TRBV28|.
CASSPPDRNDYGYTF
>TRBV11-1|.
CASSLRNTEAFF
>TRBV28|TRBD1
CASSTRTGGLEKLFF
>TRBV30|TRBD2
CAWSAGGYEQYF
>TRBV4-1|.
CASSQDPLGAPSGNTIYF
>TRBV5-6|.
CASSLAGFEQFF
>TRBV6-4|.
CASSSRGSYNSPLHF
>TRBV19|TRBD2
CASSIRASGGFNEQFF
>TRBV15|.
CATRPREINTEAFF
>TRBV5-1|.
CASSLSGNQPQHF
>TRBV7-6|TRBD2
CASHGSGLAGGTGELFF
>TRBV24-1|TRBD1
CATSDLATGMETQYF
>TRBV19|.
CASSIGNGAGANVLTF
>TRBV19|.
CASSILNGGVQSSGNTIYF
>TRBV20-1|.
CSASISSGYTNEQYF
>TRBV28|.
CASSLRGGAFF
>TRBV6-5|.
CASSLDRNSPYGYTF
>TRBV3-1/TRBV3-2|TRBD1
CASSQRSQGGGYTF
>TRBV2|TRBD1
CASSASRTGVTGNTIYF
>TRBV28|TRBD1
CASSLNRWDRAGMNTEAFF
>TRBV11-1|TRBD2
CASSLASGANTGELFF
>TRBV28|.
CASSLIPAEYTF
>TRBV5-1|TRBD1
CASSSEGATNSPLHF
>TRBV18|.
CASFIERKGNQPQHF